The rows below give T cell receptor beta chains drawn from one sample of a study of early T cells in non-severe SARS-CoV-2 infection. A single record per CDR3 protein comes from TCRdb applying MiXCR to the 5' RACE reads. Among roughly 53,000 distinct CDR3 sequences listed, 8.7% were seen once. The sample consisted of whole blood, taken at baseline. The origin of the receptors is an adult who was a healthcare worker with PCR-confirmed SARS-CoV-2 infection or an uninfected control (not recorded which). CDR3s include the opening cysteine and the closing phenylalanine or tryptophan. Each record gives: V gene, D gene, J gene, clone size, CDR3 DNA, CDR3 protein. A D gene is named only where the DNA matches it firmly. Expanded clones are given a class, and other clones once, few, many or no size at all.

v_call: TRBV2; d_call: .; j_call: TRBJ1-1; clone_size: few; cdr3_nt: TGTGCCAGCAGTATAACAGGGTCCCGGGCGTTT; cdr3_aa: CASSITGSRAF
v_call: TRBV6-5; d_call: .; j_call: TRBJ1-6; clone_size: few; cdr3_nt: TGTGCCAGCAGCCCCGCAGGGAGCTCCTATAATTCACCCCTCCACTTT; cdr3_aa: CASSPAGSSYNSPLHF
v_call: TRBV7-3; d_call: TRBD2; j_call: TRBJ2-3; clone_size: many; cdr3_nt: TGTGCCAGCAGCCCCGGACTAGCGGGAGCGGATACGCAGTATTTT; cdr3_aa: CASSPGLAGADTQYF
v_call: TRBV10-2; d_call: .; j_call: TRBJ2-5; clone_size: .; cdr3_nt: TGCGCCAGCAGTGATAGTAAGGGACCGGAGACCCAGTACTTC; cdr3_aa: CASSDSKGPETQYF
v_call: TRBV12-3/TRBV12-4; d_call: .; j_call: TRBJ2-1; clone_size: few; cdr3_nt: TGTGCCAGCAGTATCCTAACCGGGACTCGCAATGAGCAGTTCTTC; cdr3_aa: CASSILTGTRNEQFF
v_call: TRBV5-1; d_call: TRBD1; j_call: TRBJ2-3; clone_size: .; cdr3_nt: TGCGCCAGCAGCCGGGCGGGACAGGACACAGATACGCAGTATTTT; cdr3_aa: CASSRAGQDTDTQYF
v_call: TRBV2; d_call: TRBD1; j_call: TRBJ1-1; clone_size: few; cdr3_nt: TGTGCCAGCTTTGCTCAGGGGGCAGTTGAAGCTTTCTTT; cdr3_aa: CASFAQGAVEAFF
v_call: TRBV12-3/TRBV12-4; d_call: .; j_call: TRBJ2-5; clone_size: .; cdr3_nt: TGTGCCAGCAGTGTTCCCCGGGGGACTGGGGAGACCCAGTACTTC; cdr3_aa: CASSVPRGTGETQYF
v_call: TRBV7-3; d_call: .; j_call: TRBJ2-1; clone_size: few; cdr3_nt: TGTGCCAGCAGCTTCGACGGATCCTCCTACAATGAGCAGTTCTTC; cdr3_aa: CASSFDGSSYNEQFF
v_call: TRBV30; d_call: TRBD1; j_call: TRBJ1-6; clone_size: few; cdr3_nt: TGTGCCTGGAGTGTACAGGGGGATTCACCCCTCCACTTT; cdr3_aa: CAWSVQGDSPLHF
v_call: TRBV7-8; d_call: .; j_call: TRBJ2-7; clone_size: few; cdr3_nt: TGTGCCAGCAGCTCCACCCACGAGCAGTACTTC; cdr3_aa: CASSSTHEQYF
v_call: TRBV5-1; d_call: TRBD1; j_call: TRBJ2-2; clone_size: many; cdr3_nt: TGCGCCAGCAGCTTGCGGGACAGGGCGTCCGGGGAGCTGTTTTTT; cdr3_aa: CASSLRDRASGELFF
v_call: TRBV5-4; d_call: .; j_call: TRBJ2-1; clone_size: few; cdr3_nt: TGTGCCAGCAGCTCCGATTCTCTAGGGGAGCAGTTCTTC; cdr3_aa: CASSSDSLGEQFF
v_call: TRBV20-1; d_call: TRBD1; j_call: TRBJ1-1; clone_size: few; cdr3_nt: TGCAGTGCTCCGGACAGGCTGAACACTGAAGCTTTCTTT; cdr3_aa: CSAPDRLNTEAFF
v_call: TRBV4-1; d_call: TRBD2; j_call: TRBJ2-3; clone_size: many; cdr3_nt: TGCGCCAGCAGCCAATCACTAGCGGGAAGTGATACGCAGTATTTT; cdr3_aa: CASSQSLAGSDTQYF
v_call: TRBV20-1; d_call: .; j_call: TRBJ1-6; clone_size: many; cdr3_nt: TGCAGTGCGGTGGACAGCTTTAATTCACCCCTCCACTTT; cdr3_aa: CSAVDSFNSPLHF
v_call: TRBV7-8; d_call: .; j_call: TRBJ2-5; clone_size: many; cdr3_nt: TGTGCCAGCAGCCTGGCGAAAGAGACCCAGTACTTC; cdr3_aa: CASSLAKETQYF
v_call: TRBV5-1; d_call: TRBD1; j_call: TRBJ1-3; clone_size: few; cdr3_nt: TGCGCCAGCAGCTTCTCCCCAGCAGGGACAGAGAGAAACACCATATATTTT; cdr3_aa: CASSFSPAGTERNTIYF
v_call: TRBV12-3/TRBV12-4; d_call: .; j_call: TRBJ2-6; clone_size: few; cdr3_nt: TGTGCCAGCAGTTTCTCCGGGGCCAACGTCCTGACTTTC; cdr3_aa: CASSFSGANVLTF